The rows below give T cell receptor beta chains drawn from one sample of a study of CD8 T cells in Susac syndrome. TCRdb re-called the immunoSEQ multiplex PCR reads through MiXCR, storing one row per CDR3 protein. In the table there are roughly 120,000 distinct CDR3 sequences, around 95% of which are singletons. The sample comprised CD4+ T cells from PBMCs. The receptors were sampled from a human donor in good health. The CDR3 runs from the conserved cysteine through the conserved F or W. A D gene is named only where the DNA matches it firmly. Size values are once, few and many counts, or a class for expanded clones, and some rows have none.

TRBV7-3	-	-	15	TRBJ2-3	CASSRTGLGTDTQYF	TGTGCCAGCAGCAGAACGGGACTGGGCACAGATACGCAGTATTTT
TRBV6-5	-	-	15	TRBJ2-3	CASSYRGHHTDTQYF	TGTGCCAGCAGTTACAGGGGACACCACACAGATACGCAGTATTTT
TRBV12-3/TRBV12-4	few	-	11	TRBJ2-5	CASRGQETQYF	TGTGCCAGCAGGGGCCAGGAGACCCAGTACTTC
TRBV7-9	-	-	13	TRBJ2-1	CASSLEIHNEQFF	TGTGCCAGCAGCTTAGAAATACACAATGAGCAGTTCTTC
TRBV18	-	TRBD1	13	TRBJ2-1	CASSPLRGNEQFF	TGTGCCAGCTCGCCCCTCAGGGGGAATGAGCAGTTCTTC
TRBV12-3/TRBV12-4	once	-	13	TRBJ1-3	CASSYSSGNTIYF	TGTGCCAGCAGCTACAGCTCTGGAAACACCATATATTTT
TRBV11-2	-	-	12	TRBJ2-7	CASSLDGRIQYF	TGTGCCAGCAGCTTAGACGGCCGTATACAGTACTTC
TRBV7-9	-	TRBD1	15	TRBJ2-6	CAGGQGNSGANVLTF	TGTGCCGGGGGACAGGGGAACTCTGGGGCCAACGTCCTGACTTTC
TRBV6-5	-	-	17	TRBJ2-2	CASSYSKDSAGPGELFF	TGTGCCAGCAGTTACTCGAAGGACTCAGCGGGTCCCGGGGAGCTGTTTTTT
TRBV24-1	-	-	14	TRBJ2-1	CATSDFPPHSEQFF	TGTGCCACCAGTGATTTTCCCCCCCACAGTGAGCAGTTCTTC
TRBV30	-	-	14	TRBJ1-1	CAWITVGLNTEAFF	TGTGCCTGGATCACCGTAGGATTGAACACTGAAGCTTTCTTT
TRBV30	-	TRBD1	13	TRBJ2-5	CAWRRRDSRTQYF	TGTGCCTGGAGACGACGGGACAGCAGGACCCAGTACTTC
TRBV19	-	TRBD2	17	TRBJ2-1	CASRETSGSSPYNEQFF	TGTGCCAGCAGGGAGACTAGCGGGAGTAGTCCCTACAATGAGCAGTTCTTC
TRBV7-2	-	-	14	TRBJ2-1	CASGSFSSYNEQFF	TGTGCCAGCGGCTCATTTAGCTCCTACAATGAGCAGTTCTTC
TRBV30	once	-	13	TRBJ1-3	CAWSRSAGNTIYF	TGTGCCTGGAGTCGGTCAGCGGGGAACACCATATATTTT
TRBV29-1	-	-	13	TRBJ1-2	CSVEGQGPYGYTF	TGCAGCGTGGAGGGCCAGGGCCCCTATGGCTACACCTTC
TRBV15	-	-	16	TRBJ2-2	CATSRLGHGDTGELFF	TGTGCCACCAGCAGATTGGGACACGGGGACACCGGGGAGCTGTTTTTT
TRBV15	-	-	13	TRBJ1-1	CATSRDGDTEAFF	TGTGCCACCAGCAGAGACGGAGATACTGAAGCTTTCTTT
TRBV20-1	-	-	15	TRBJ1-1	CSARQQGYMGTEAFF	TGCAGTGCTAGGCAACAGGGATATATGGGCACTGAAGCTTTCTTT
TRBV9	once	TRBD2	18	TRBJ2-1	CASSVAWTSGRSYNEQFF	TGTGCCAGCAGCGTAGCTTGGACTAGCGGGAGGTCCTACAATGAGCAGTTCTTC
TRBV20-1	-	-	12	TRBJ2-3	CSARLGADTQYF	TGCAGTGCTAGATTGGGGGCAGATACGCAGTATTTT
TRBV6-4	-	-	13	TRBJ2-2	CASRQQNTGELFF	TGTGCCAGCAGACAACAGAACACCGGGGAGCTGTTTTTT
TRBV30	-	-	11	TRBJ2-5	CAGTWRETQYF	TGTGCCGGCACCTGGCGAGAGACCCAGTACTTC
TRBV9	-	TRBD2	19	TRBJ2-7	CASSEGGTSGLGEVYEQYF	TGTGCCAGCAGCGAGGGGGGGACTAGCGGCCTTGGAGAGGTCTACGAGCAGTACTTC
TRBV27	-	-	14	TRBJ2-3	CASSLSGGTDTQYF	TGTGCCAGCAGTTTATCCGGGGGCACAGATACGCAGTATTTT
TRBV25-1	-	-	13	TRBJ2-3	CASSEAGSDTQYF	TGTGCCAGCAGTGAAGCGGGCTCAGATACGCAGTATTTT
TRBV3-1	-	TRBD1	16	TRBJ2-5	CASSPAPGQGIETQYF	TGTGCCAGCAGCCCGGCTCCGGGACAGGGGATCGAGACCCAGTACTTC
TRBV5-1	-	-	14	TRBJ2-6	CASSLWPGANVLTF	TGCGCCAGCAGCTTGTGGCCTGGGGCCAACGTCCTGACTTTC
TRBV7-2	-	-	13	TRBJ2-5	CASSLGGKETQYF	TGTGCCAGCAGCTTAGGCGGGAAAGAGACCCAGTACTTC
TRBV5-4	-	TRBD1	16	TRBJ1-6	CASSLAGTGGLRTLHF	TGTGCCAGCAGCTTGGCCGGGACAGGGGGCCTTAGGACCCTCCACTTT